The entry that follows covers one T cell receptor beta chain sequence. The data belong to a study of tumour-infiltrating T cells in Burkitt lymphoma. Study in general: Repertoire clonality predicted overall and progression-free survival.

The CDR3 contains 14 residues. The V end lost 7 bases, the J end lost 3 bases, and 14 bases lay between the germline ends. The germline V gene has CDR1 SGHAT and CDR2 FQNNGV. Sequenced by immunoSEQ multiplex PCR; TCRdb stores in-frame clones only, minus some. The sample shows about 16,000 clones, almost 80% of them seen only once. The sequence derives from a human donor with diffuse large B-cell lymphoma. The sample taken for sequencing was tumor tissue. The rearrangement joins TRBV11-2 to TRBJ2-3; weak D call: TRBD1 (6 bases). For the CDR3, the DNA is TGTGCCAGCATCGAGGGGGTTGGAACAGATACGCAGTATTTT. The encoded protein is CASIEGVGTDTQYF.